Presented here are 6 T cell receptor beta chains from one specimen sequenced in a study of blood T cell repertoires in COVID-19. The data were produced by immunoSEQ multiplex PCR, yet TCRdb's version contains in-frame clones alone and is incomplete. The sample shows 250,000 to 350,000 clones, around 87% of them seen only once. The sequenced sample was peripheral blood. These receptors came from a woman in her fifties or sixties who had recovered from COVID-19.

The chain carries TRBV30 and TRBJ2-5; D is unclear. The germline gives CDR1 GTSNPN, CDR2 SVGIG (reference sequence). The CDR3 sequence is 12 residues long. V gave up 2 bases and J gave up 13 bases, with 17 bases separating them. CDR3 sequence: CAWSSILNPTYF. CDR3 bases: TGTGCCTGGAGTTCTATACTCAACCCTACGTACTTC.

This clone has only one observation. V usage is TRBV18 and J usage is TRBJ1-5, with 8 bases aligning to TRBD1. The CDR3 is 15 residues long. Germline values: CDR1 KGHSH, CDR2 LQKENI. Trimming cost V 5 bases and J 3 bases; bases outside gene matches: 6. The CDR3 DNA reads as TGTGCCAGCTCATCTACAGGGGGTTACAATCAGCCCCAGCATTTT. Translating it yields CASSSTGGYNQPQHF.

The V call is TRBV29-1, the J call TRBJ2-7; TRBD1 might be the D (6 bases). This CDR3 comprises 12 residues. The V gene lost 0 bases and the J gene lost 6 bases, with 9 bases spanning the gap. Germline V gene data show CDR1 as SQVTM and CDR2 as ANQGSEA. Here the CDR3 DNA reads TGCAGCGTTGAAGAGAGGGACACCGAGCAGTACTTC. It is translated as CSVEERDTEQYF.

V is TRBV9 and J is TRBJ2-2; TRBD2 is a possible D gene (6 bases). With 0 bases removed from V and 9 bases from J, the gap between germline ends came to 15 bases. This CDR3 region has 15 residues. In germline, CDR1 is SGDLS, CDR2 YYNGEE. CDR3 DNA sequence: TGTGCCAGCAGCGTAGATAGCGCGGGGTCTTGGGAGCTGTTTTTT. This encodes CASSVDSAGSWELFF.

This clone was recorded a few times. DNA of the CDR3: TGTGCCAGCAGCTTAGGGGGGACTAGCGTCTACGAGCAGTACTTC. The encoded protein is CASSLGGTSVYEQYF. The chain carries TRBV7-2 and TRBJ2-7; 10 bases agree with TRBD2. V lost 1 base, J lost 3 bases, and 3 bases stayed unmatched. The CDR3 runs 15 residues. CDR1 SGHTA and CDR2 FQGNSA come from the germline V gene.

The chain combines TRBV28 with TRBJ2-3; D is possibly TRBD1 (5 bases). This CDR3 has 12 residues. V was shortened by 7 bases and J by 7 bases, with 12 bases between the two germline ends. Germline CDR1 and CDR2: MDHEN and SYDVKM. The chain's CDR3 is CASNEGAYTQYF. CDR3 nucleotide sequence: TGTGCCAGCAATGAAGGGGCTTATACGCAGTATTTT.